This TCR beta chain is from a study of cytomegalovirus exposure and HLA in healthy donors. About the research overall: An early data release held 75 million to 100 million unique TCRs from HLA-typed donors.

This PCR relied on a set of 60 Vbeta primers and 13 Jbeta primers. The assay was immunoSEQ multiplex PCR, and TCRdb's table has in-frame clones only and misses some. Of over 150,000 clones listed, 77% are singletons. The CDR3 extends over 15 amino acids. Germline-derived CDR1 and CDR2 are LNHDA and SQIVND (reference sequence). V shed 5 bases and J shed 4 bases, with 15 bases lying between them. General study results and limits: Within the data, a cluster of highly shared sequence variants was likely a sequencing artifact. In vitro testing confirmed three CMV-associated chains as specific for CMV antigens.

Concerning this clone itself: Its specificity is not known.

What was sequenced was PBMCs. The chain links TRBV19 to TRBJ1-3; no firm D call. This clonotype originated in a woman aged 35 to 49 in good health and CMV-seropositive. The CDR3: CASSVLRGYGNTIYF. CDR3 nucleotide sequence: TGTGCCAGTAGTGTCCTAAGAGGGTACGGAAACACCATATATTTT.